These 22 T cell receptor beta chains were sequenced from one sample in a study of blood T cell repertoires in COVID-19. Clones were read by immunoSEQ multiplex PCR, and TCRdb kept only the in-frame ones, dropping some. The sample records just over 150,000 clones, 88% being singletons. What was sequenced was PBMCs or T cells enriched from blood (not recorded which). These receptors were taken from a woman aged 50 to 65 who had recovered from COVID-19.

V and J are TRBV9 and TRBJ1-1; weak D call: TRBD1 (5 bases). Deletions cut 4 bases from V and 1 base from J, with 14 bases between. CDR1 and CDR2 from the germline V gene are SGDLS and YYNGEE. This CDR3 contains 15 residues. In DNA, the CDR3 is TGTGCCAGCAGCTCCTCCGGGGGGGGGAACACTGAAGCTTTCTTT. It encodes CASSSSGGGNTEAFF.

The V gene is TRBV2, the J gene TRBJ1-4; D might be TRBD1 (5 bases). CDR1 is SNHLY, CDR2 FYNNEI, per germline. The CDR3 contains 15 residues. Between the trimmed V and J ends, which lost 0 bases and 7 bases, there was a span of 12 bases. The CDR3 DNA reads TGTGCCAGCAGTGAAGCAGGGAGCGGGGGTGAAAAACTGTTTTTT. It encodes CASSEAGSGGEKLFF.

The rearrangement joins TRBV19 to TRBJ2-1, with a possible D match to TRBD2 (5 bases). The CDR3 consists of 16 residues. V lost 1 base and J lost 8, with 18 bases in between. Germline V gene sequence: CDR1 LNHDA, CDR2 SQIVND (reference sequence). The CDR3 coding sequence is TGTGCCAGTAGTATAGGCGGTTGGGCGGGTGAATATGAGCAGTTCTTC. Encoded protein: CASSIGGWAGEYEQFF.

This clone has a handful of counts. The CDR3 sequence: CASSSRGGLDGYTF. The CDR3 nucleotides are TGTGCCAGCAGCTCCCGAGGGGGCCTGGATGGCTACACCTTC. This chain joins TRBV16 and TRBJ1-2, with 7 nucleotides matching TRBD1. The CDR3 is made up of 14 amino acids. CDR1 KGHSY and CDR2 FQNENV come from the germline V gene. With 5 bases clipped from V and 6 bases from J, the junction kept 9 bases outside the gene matches.

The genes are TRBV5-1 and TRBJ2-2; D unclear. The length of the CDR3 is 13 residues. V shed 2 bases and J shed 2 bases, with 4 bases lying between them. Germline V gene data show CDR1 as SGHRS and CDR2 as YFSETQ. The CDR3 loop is CASSFQNTGELFF. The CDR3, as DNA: TGCGCCAGCAGCTTTCAAAACACCGGGGAGCTGTTTTTT.

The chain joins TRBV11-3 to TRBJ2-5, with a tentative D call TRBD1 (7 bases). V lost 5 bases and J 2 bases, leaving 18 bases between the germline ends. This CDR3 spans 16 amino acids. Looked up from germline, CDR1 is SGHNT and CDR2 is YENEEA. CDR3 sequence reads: CASSKGAAGGQETQYF. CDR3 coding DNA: TGTGCCAGCAGCAAGGGGGCGGCAGGGGGGCAAGAGACCCAGTACTTC.

The CDR3, as DNA: TGTGCCAGCAGCCCAGGACTAGCGGGGGGGAACGAGCAGTACTTC. Translating gives CASSPGLAGGNEQYF. The chain has TRBV7-2 and TRBJ2-7, with 15 bases fitting TRBD2. Germline values: CDR1 SGHTA, CDR2 FQGNSA. J was trimmed by 5 bases and V by 5 bases; bases with no gene match: 4. The CDR3 extends over 15 amino acids.

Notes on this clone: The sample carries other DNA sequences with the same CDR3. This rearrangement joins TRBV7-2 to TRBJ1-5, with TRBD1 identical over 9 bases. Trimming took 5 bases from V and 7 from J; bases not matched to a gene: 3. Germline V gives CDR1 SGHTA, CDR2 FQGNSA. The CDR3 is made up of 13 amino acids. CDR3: CASSGQGNQPQHF. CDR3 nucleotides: TGTGCCAGCAGCGGACAGGGGAACCAGCCCCAGCATTTT.

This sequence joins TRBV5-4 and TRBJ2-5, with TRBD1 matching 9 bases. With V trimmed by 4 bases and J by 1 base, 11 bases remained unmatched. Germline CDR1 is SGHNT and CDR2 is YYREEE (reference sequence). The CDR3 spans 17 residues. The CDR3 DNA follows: TGTGCCAGCAGCCTCCCACTAGGGACAGGGACCCAAGAGACCCAGTACTTC. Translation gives CASSLPLGTGTQETQYF.

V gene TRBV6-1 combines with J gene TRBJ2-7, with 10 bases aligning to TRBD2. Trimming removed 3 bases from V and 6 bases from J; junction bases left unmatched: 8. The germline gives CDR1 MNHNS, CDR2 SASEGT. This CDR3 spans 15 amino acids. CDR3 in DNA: TGTGCCAGCAGTGAGCAGCGGGGGGGCCTGGGCGAGCAGTACTTC. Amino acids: CASSEQRGGLGEQYF.

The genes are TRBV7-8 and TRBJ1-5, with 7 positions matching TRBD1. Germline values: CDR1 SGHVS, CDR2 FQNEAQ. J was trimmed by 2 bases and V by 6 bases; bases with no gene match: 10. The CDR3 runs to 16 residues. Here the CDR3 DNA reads TGTGCCAGCAGTCAAACAGGGGTAAGGGGCAATCAGCCCCAGCATTTT. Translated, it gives CASSQTGVRGNQPQHF.

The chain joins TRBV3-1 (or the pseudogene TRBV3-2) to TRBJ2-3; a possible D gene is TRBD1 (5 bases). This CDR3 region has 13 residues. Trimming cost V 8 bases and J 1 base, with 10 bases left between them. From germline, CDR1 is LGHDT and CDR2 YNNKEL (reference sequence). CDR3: CASEPRGTDTQYF. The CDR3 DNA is TGTGCCAGCGAACCCAGGGGCACAGATACGCAGTATTTT.

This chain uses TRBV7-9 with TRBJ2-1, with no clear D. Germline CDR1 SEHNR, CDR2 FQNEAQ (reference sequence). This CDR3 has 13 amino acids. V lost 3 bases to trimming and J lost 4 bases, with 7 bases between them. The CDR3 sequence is CASSFRVYNEQFF. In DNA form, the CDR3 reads TGTGCCAGCAGCTTCCGGGTTTACAATGAGCAGTTCTTC.

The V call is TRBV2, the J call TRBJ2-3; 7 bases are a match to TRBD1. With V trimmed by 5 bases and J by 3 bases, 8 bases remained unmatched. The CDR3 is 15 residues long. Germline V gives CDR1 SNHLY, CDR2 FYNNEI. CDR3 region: CASSSRQGKTDTQYF. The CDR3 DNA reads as TGTGCCAGCAGTTCACGACAGGGAAAAACAGATACGCAGTATTTT.

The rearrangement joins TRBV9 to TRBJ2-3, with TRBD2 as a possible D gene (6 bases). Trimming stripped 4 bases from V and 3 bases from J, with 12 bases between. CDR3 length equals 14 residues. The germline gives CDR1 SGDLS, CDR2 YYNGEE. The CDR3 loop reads CASSLGTSTDTQYF. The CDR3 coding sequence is TGTGCCAGCAGCCTCGGGACTTCAACAGATACGCAGTATTTT. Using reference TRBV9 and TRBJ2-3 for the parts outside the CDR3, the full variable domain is DSGVTQTPKHLITATGQRVTLRCSPRSGDLSVYWYQQSLDQGLQFLIQYYNGEERAKGNILERFSAQQFPDLHSELNLSSLELGDSALYFCASSLGTSTDTQYFGPGTRLTVL.

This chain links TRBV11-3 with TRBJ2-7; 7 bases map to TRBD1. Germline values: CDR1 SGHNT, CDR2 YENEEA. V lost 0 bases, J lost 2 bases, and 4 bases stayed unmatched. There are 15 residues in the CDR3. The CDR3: CASSLETGSTYEQYF. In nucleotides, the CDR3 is TGTGCCAGCAGCTTAGAGACAGGGTCGACCTACGAGCAGTACTTC.

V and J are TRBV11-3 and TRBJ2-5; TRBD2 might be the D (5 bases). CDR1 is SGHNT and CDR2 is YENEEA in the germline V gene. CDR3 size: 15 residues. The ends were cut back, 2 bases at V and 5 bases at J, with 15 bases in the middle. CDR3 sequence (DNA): TGTGCCAGCAGCTTACCGGGGAAGGGAAGTGAGACCCAGTACTTC. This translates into CASSLPGKGSETQYF.

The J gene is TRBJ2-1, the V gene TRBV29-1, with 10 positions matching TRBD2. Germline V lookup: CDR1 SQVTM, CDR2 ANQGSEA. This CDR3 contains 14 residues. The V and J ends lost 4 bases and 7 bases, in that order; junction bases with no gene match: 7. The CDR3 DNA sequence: TGCAGCGTTGTACTAGCGGGGCTCCTAAATGAGCAGTTCTTC. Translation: CSVVLAGLLNEQFF.

CDR3 sequence: CASRRTGDSYNEQFF. The CDR3 coding sequence is TGTGCCAGCAGGAGAACAGGTGACTCCTACAATGAGCAGTTCTTC. This sequence joins TRBV6-5 and TRBJ2-1; D might be TRBD1 (5 bases). This CDR3 comprises 15 residues. With 6 bases removed from V and 0 bases from J, the gap between germline ends came to 12 bases. Germline values: CDR1 MNHEY, CDR2 SVGAGI.

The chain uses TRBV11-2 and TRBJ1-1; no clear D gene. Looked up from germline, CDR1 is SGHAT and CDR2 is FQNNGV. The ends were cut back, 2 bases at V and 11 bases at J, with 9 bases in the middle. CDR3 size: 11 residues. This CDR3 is CASSLSERAFF. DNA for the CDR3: TGTGCCAGCAGCTTATCCGAACGGGCTTTCTTT. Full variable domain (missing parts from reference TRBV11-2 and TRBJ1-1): EAGVAQSPRYKIIEKRQSVAFWCNPISGHATLYWYQQILGQGPKLLIQFQNNGVVDDSQLPKDRFSAERLKGVDSTLKIQPAKLEDSAVYLCASSLSERAFFGQGTRLTVV.

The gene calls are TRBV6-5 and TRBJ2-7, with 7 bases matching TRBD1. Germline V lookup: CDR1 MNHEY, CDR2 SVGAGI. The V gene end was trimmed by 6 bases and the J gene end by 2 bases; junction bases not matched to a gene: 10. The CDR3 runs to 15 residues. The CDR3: CASSPYRQGAYEQYF. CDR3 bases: TGTGCCAGCAGCCCCTATAGACAGGGCGCCTACGAGCAGTACTTC.

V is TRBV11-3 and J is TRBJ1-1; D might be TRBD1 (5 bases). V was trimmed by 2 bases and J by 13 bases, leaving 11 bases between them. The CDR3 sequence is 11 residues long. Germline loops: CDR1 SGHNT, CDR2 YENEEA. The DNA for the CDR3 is TGTGCCAGCAGCTTACAGGGAACGGGTTTCTTT. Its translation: CASSLQGTGFF.